This TCR beta chain was observed in a study of T cell repertoires in cytomegalovirus infection. TCRdb processed the reads anew with MiXCR; each CDR3 protein has one entry. There are about 770,000 distinct CDR3 sequences in the sample; roughly 29% occur only once, and around 13% lies in the top ten. Trimming took 7 bases from V and 4 from J; bases not matched to a gene: 5. CDR3 length: 13 amino acids. Germline CDR1 MNHNY, CDR2 SVGAGI (reference sequence). As regards this clonotype: The antigen remains unidentified.

The sequencing here drew on cultured CD8+ T cells from PBMCs, taken from culture after CMV antigen stimulation. This chain joins TRBV6-6 and TRBJ1-1, with 8 bases fitting TRBD1. This sequence originates from a human donor in good health (CMV status not recorded). Some clones in this sample may be carry-over from other donors' samples. The CDR3 spells CASTRGRVTEAFF. DNA of the CDR3: TGTGCCAGCACCAGGGGGCGGGTCACTGAAGCTTTCTTT.